The 8 T cell receptor beta chains listed next were all sequenced from one sample in a study of beta chain features in type 1 diabetes. Study-wide points: Shorter TCRB CDR3s, moderately but significantly so, marked every one of the four CD4+ subsets in Type 1 diabetes patients.

These receptors' targets are unknown. The whole isolated RNA underwent reverse transcription, so sequencing captured expressed TCRB transcripts. The table came from immunoSEQ multiplex PCR; TCRdb's copy has only in-frame clones and leaves some out. The sample contains roughly 340,000 clones, 10% to 15% of which appear only once. Sequenced material: naive CD4+ T cells from blood. The source is a young woman with type 1 diabetes.

This clone was seen more than once but under ten times. The V and J genes are TRBV27 and TRBJ1-4; no firm D call. Germline values: CDR1 MNHEY, CDR2 SMNVEV (reference sequence). The V gene lost 3 bases and the J gene lost 0 bases, with 14 bases spanning the gap. The CDR3 runs 17 residues. The CDR3 sequence: CASSFRFRGATNEKLFF. The CDR3 DNA reads TGTGCCAGCAGTTTTCGGTTCCGTGGAGCAACTAATGAAAAACTGTTTTTT.

As for this clone: Other nucleotide sequences from this sample produce the same CDR3. The chain has TRBV28 and TRBJ1-2; D is unresolved. Deletions cut 2 bases from V and 7 bases from J, with 5 bases between. This CDR3 is 11 amino acids long. Germline CDR1 MDHEN, CDR2 SYDVKM. The CDR3 is CASSLRGGYTF. The DNA for the CDR3 is TGTGCCAGCAGTTTACGGGGTGGCTACACCTTC.

The DNA of the CDR3 is TGTGCCAGCAATACAGGCACAGATACGCAGTATTTT. It encodes CASNTGTDTQYF. This chain joins TRBV7-9 and TRBJ2-3, with D hard to call. The length of the CDR3 is 12 residues. CDR1 and CDR2 (germline): SEHNR, FQNEAQ (reference sequence). Trimming left V 7 bases short and J 1 base short, with 6 bases between.

The chain carries TRBV14 and TRBJ2-7; TRBD1 matches 9 bases. CDR1 SGHDN and CDR2 FVKESK come from the germline V gene. V lost 4 bases, J lost 3 bases, and 4 bases stayed unmatched. This CDR3 has 14 residues. This CDR3 is CASSRQGGGYEQYF. CDR3 bases: TGTGCCAGCAGCCGACAGGGGGGCGGCTACGAGCAGTACTTC.

This rearrangement joins TRBV28 to TRBJ1-5; D unclear. Trimming shortened V by 0 bases and J by 1 base, and 10 bases separated the two germline ends. CDR1 and CDR2 (germline): MDHEN, SYDVKM. CDR3 length equals 16 residues. This chain's CDR3 is CASSLWSGSSNQPQHF. DNA for the CDR3: TGTGCCAGCAGTTTATGGTCGGGTTCGAGCAATCAGCCCCAGCATTTT.

The genes are TRBV6-4 and TRBJ1-6; D unclear. Trimming left V 3 bases short and J 8 bases short, with 8 bases between. CDR1 is MRHNA and CDR2 is SNTAGT in the germline V gene. This CDR3 has 13 amino acids. As DNA, the CDR3 is TGTGCCAGCAGTGAGGAGACGTATTCACCCCTCCACTTT. Protein: CASSEETYSPLHF.

This clone was seen only a few times. The chain's CDR3 is CASSPFASDRNPNTGELFF. CDR3 nucleotide sequence: TGTGCCAGCAGCCCTTTCGCCTCCGACAGGAATCCGAACACCGGGGAGCTGTTTTTT. V usage is TRBV7-9 and J usage is TRBJ2-2, with D maybe TRBD1 (6 bases). This CDR3 is built from 19 residues. In germline, CDR1 is SEHNR, CDR2 FQNEAQ (reference sequence). V was trimmed by 5 bases and J by 0 bases, leaving 22 bases between them.

This clone turned up a few times. This chain links TRBV28 with TRBJ1-5; 7 bases line up with TRBD1. The length of the CDR3 is 14 residues. The V gene end was trimmed by 2 bases and the J gene end by 7 bases; junction bases not matched to a gene: 5. Germline-derived CDR1 and CDR2 are MDHEN and SYDVKM. CDR3: CASSLGQGGQPQHF. DNA of the CDR3: TGTGCCAGCAGTTTAGGGCAGGGGGGACAGCCCCAGCATTTT.